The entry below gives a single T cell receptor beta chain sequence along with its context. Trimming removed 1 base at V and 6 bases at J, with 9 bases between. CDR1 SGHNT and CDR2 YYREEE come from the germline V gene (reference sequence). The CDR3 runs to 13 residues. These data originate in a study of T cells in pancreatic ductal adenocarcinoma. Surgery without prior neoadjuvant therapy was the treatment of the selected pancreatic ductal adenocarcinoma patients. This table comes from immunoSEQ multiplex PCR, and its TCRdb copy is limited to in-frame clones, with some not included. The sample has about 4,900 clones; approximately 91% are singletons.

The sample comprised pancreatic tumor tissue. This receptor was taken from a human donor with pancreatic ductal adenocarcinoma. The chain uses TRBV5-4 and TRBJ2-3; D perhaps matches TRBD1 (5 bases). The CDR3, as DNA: TGTGCCAGCAGCTTGTGGGGCGACGATACGCAGTATTTT. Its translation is CASSLWGDDTQYF.